The 20 T cell receptor beta chains given below trace back to one sample, sequenced in a study of cytomegalovirus exposure and HLA in healthy donors. PCR amplification relied on 60 Vbeta primers (plus 13 Jbeta primers). Method: immunoSEQ multiplex PCR; TCRdb's copy keeps in-frame clones and lacks some. The repertoire consists of 100,000 to 130,000 clones, with about three quarters occurring once and the leading ten covering roughly 8.2%. The source material was PBMCs. Source of these receptors: a man aged 25 to 45 in good health and CMV-seronegative.

The CDR3 DNA follows: TGTGCCAGCAGCCAAGTGACAGGGCCCAATGAAAAACTGTTTTTT. Protein product: CASSQVTGPNEKLFF. The V gene is TRBV11-2, the J gene TRBJ1-4, with 7 bases that match TRBD1. Trimming at V came to 5 bases and at J to 5 bases, leaving 8 bases not matched to a gene. In germline, CDR1 is SGHAT, CDR2 FQNNGV. The CDR3 sequence is 15 residues long.

The chain links TRBV7-9 to TRBJ2-3, with 8 bases lining up with TRBD1. Germline CDR1 is SEHNR and CDR2 is FQNEAQ (reference sequence). The CDR3 extends over 17 amino acids. The ends lost 5 bases at V and 5 bases at J; junction bases unmatched: 15. The CDR3 DNA is TGTGCCAGCAGCCCGGTCCCCACAGGGGGTCCGGGAGATACGCAGTATTTT. Amino acid sequence: CASSPVPTGGPGDTQYF.

This clone has ten or more counts. CDR3 sequence: CASSPTSGGGTEAFF. The CDR3 region has the DNA TGCGCCAGCAGCCCCACATCGGGGGGGGGCACTGAAGCTTTCTTT. The gene calls are TRBV5-1 and TRBJ1-1; perhaps TRBD1 as D (5 bases). The CDR3 loop spans 15 amino acids. Trimming removed 4 bases from V and 4 bases from J, with 17 bases in between. Germline V lookup: CDR1 SGHRS, CDR2 YFSETQ. Full variable domain (remainder filled in from reference TRBV5-1 and TRBJ1-1): KAGVTQTPRYLIKTRGQQVTLSCSPISGHRSVSWYQQTPGQGLQFLFEYFSETQRNKGNFPGRFSGRQFSNSRSEMNVSTLELGDSALYLCASSPTSGGGTEAFFGQGTRLTVV.

The genes are TRBV7-8 and TRBJ1-2, with D possibly TRBD1 on 6 matching bases. Germline lookup yields CDR1 SGHVS and CDR2 FQNEAQ. This CDR3 has 13 amino acids. V lost 5 bases and J 5 bases, leaving 12 bases between the germline ends. DNA of the CDR3: TGTGCCAGCAGCCCAGCAGGGGAATATGGCTACACCTTC. Amino acid sequence: CASSPAGEYGYTF.

The chain carries TRBV5-1 and TRBJ2-3; TRBD2 matches at 11 bases. Germline V gene data show CDR1 as SGHRS and CDR2 as YFSETQ. J lost 5 bases, V lost 3 bases, and 8 bases had no gene match. The CDR3 runs 16 residues. Here the CDR3 DNA reads TGCGCCAGCAGCTCCGTTCTAGCGGGAGGTGTAGATACGCAGTATTTT. This encodes CASSSVLAGGVDTQYF. Based on the CDR3 plus reference TRBV5-1 and TRBJ2-3, the full variable domain is KAGVTQTPRYLIKTRGQQVTLSCSPISGHRSVSWYQQTPGQGLQFLFEYFSETQRNKGNFPGRFSGRQFSNSRSEMNVSTLELGDSALYLCASSSVLAGGVDTQYFGPGTRLTVL.

V and J are TRBV6-6 and TRBJ1-1, with 9 bases matching TRBD1. The J segment lost 13 bases and the V segment lost 7 bases, leaving 7 bases of the junction unmatched. This CDR3 is built from 11 residues. In germline, CDR1 is MNHNY, CDR2 SVGAGI (reference sequence). CDR3 DNA: TGTGCCAGCACCGGACAGGGGTTTTGTTTCTTT. Translating gives CASTGQGFCFF.

This clone has only a few counts. The chain is built from TRBV2 and TRBJ2-5; 10 nucleotides align to TRBD2. Germline V gene lookup returns CDR1 SNHLY and CDR2 FYNNEI. Trimming removed 5 bases from V and 4 bases from J; junction bases left unmatched: 7. This CDR3 has 15 residues. The CDR3 DNA is TGTGCCAGCAGTTCTAGCGGGGGAAAAGGAGAGACCCAGTACTTC. Translation: CASSSSGGKGETQYF.

Of note for this clone: Other DNA sequences in this sample translate to the same CDR3. The chain has TRBV6-6 and TRBJ1-5; 7 nucleotides line up with TRBD1. CDR3 length: 16 amino acids. CDR1 MNHNY and CDR2 SVGAGI come from the germline V gene (reference sequence). V gave up 6 bases and J gave up 6 bases; unmatched junction bases: 14. Here the CDR3 reads CASSNPRDSPGQPQHF. CDR3 nucleotides: TGTGCCAGCAGCAACCCCCGGGACAGCCCAGGTCAGCCCCAGCATTTT.

V usage is TRBV30 and J usage is TRBJ1-2; TRBD1 agrees at 11 bases. This CDR3 has 17 amino acids. V shed 5 bases and J 6 bases; nucleotides not matched to a gene: 17. Germline assignment: CDR1 GTSNPN and CDR2 SVGIG (reference sequence). CDR3: CAWDDGTGGRPFHGYTF. The CDR3 coding sequence is TGTGCCTGGGATGACGGGACAGGGGGACGCCCTTTTCATGGCTACACCTTC.

The chain employs TRBV28 and TRBJ2-3; tentative D call: TRBD2 (5 bases). This CDR3 is built from 15 residues. The germline V gene has CDR1 MDHEN and CDR2 SYDVKM. V lost 7 bases, J lost 2 bases, and 16 bases lay in between. CDR3 loop: CASTNTGRATDTQYF. CDR3 bases: TGTGCCAGCACAAATACGGGAAGGGCCACAGATACGCAGTATTTT.

This chain connects TRBV5-1 to TRBJ2-2; possibly TRBD1 for D (5 bases). V was trimmed by 3 bases and J by 1 base, leaving 13 bases between them. This CDR3 comprises 16 residues. Germline assignment: CDR1 SGHRS and CDR2 YFSETQ. The DNA of the CDR3 is TGCGCCAGCAGCTCTGACACTCAGGGGAACACCGGGGAGCTGTTTTTT. It yields the protein CASSSDTQGNTGELFF. Together with reference TRBV5-1 and TRBJ2-2, the CDR3 gives the full variable domain: KAGVTQTPRYLIKTRGQQVTLSCSPISGHRSVSWYQQTPGQGLQFLFEYFSETQRNKGNFPGRFSGRQFSNSRSEMNVSTLELGDSALYLCASSSDTQGNTGELFFGEGSRLTVL.

This chain joins TRBV7-2 and TRBJ1-3; a weak D match, TRBD1 (6 bases). V lost 5 bases and J 8 bases, leaving 19 bases between the germline ends. In germline, CDR1 is SGHTA, CDR2 FQGNSA. The CDR3 spans 15 residues. The DNA for the CDR3 is TGTGCCAGCAGCCGCAGTTGGACAGTGGGGGACACCATATATTTT. Translated, it gives CASSRSWTVGDTIYF.

V and J are TRBV5-7 and TRBJ2-2; 8 nucleotides match TRBD1. TRBV5-7 is classed as an ORF, of uncertain function. CDR3 length: 15 amino acids. The trim removed 5 bases at V and 5 bases at J, leaving 8 bases unmatched. The chain's CDR3 is CASRKRTGRTGELFF. The CDR3 DNA reads as TGTGCCAGCAGGAAGCGGACAGGGAGGACCGGGGAGCTGTTTTTT.

The genes are TRBV9 and TRBJ2-2, with 9 bases lining up with TRBD2. The V gene's germline CDR1 is SGDLS and CDR2 YYNGEE. This CDR3 is built from 16 residues. The V and J ends lost 0 bases and 7 bases, in that order; junction bases with no gene match: 7. CDR3 sequence reads: CASSVAAGGFIGELFF. The CDR3 DNA sequence: TGTGCCAGCAGCGTAGCAGCGGGAGGATTTATCGGGGAGCTGTTTTTT.

This sequence joins TRBV15 and TRBJ2-3; D perhaps matches TRBD2 (6 bases). Per germline, CDR1 LNHNV and CDR2 YYDKDF (reference sequence). This CDR3 spans 13 amino acids. Trimming removed 3 bases from V and 6 bases from J, with 10 bases in between. The CDR3 DNA reads TGTGCCACCAGCAGTGGGACTTCCGATACGCAGTATTTT. It specifies CATSSGTSDTQYF.

J is TRBJ1-1 and V is TRBV9, with D maybe TRBD1 (6 bases). Trimming removed 6 bases at V and 1 base at J, with 16 bases between. CDR3 size: 15 residues. The germline V gene has CDR1 SGDLS and CDR2 YYNGEE. The CDR3 DNA reads as TGTGCCAGCAAAAGGACCGAGGGGGAGAACACTGAAGCTTTCTTT. Residues: CASKRTEGENTEAFF.

The chain joins TRBV2 to TRBJ1-1, with D unresolved. CDR1 and CDR2 from the germline V gene are SNHLY and FYNNEI. This CDR3 has 13 residues. The V gene lost 2 bases and the J gene lost 8 bases, with 12 bases spanning the gap. The CDR3 region is CASSESPGREAFF. The CDR3 coding sequence is TGTGCCAGCAGTGAATCCCCGGGGAGGGAAGCTTTCTTT.

The table lists this clone with a few counts. The chain uses TRBV18 and TRBJ2-7; 11 bases agree with TRBD1. The CDR3 has 15 amino acids. CDR1 is KGHSH, CDR2 LQKENI, per germline. V gave up 3 bases and J gave up 4 bases; unmatched junction bases: 5. The CDR3 reads CASSPPGTGGYEQYF. The CDR3 DNA reads as TGTGCCAGCTCACCGCCCGGGACAGGGGGATACGAGCAGTACTTC.

This clone was seen more than once but under ten times. The rearrangement joins TRBV5-5 to TRBJ1-2; a possible D gene is TRBD1 (5 bases). Germline CDR1 reads SGHKS; CDR2 reads YYEKEE (reference sequence). V lost 0 bases and J lost 4, with 13 bases in between. The CDR3 spans 15 residues. CDR3 protein: CASSLEVDIFYGYTF. The CDR3 DNA follows: TGTGCCAGCAGCTTGGAGGTGGACATTTTCTATGGCTACACCTTC.

The V call is TRBV27, the J call TRBJ2-3, with 7 bases lining up with TRBD1. This CDR3 has 14 amino acids. Germline V gene data show CDR1 as MNHEY and CDR2 as SMNVEV (reference sequence). V was clipped by 6 bases and J by 3 bases; unmatched bases: 6. CDR3 protein: CASSRTGGTDTQYF. The DNA for the CDR3 is TGTGCCAGCAGCCGGACAGGAGGTACAGATACGCAGTATTTT.